This TCR beta chain was captured in a study of pediatric ulcerative colitis. The CDR3 consists of 16 residues. Trimming at V came to 0 bases and at J to 7 bases, leaving 10 bases not matched to a gene. The germline V gene has CDR1 SGHKS and CDR2 YYEKEE (reference sequence). Profiled with immunoSEQ multiplex PCR; TCRdb holds only in-frame clones, not every one. This sample carries under 50,000 clones, 78% of them seen once, and the ten largest clones take under 4%. The rectum was sampled with one to two pinch biopsies at colonoscopy. This clone was recorded once. The chain employs TRBV5-5 and TRBJ1-5; 7 bases match TRBD1. Sequenced: gut tissue. This TCR was recovered from a girl aged 5-17 years with moderate ulcerative colitis. The CDR3 here is CASSLGTGQAGQPQHF. CDR3 in DNA: TGTGCCAGCAGCTTGGGAACCGGACAGGCGGGGCAGCCCCAGCATTTT.